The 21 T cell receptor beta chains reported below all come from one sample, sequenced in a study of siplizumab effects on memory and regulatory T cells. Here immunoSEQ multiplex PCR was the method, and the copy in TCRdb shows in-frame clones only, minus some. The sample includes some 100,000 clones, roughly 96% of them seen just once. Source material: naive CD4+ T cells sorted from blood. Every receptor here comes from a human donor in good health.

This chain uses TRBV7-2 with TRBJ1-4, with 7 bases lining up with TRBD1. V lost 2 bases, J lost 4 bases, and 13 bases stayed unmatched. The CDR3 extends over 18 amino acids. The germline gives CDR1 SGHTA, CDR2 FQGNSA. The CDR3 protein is CASSLNPGQNTVNEKLFF. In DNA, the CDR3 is TGTGCCAGCAGCTTAAATCCGGGACAGAATACCGTTAATGAAAAACTGTTTTTT. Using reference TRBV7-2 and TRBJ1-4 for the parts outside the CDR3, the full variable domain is GAGVSQSPSNKVTEKGKDVELRCDPISGHTALYWYRQSLGQGLEFLIYFQGNSAPDKSGLPSDRFSAERTGGSVSTLTIQRTQQEDSAVYLCASSLNPGQNTVNEKLFFGSGTQLSVL.

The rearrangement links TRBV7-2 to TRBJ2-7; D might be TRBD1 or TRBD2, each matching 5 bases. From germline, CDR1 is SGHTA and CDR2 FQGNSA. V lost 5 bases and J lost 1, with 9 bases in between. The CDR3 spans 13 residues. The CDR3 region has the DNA TGTGCCAGCAGCCGGGGACGGTCCTACGAGCAGTACTTC. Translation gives CASSRGRSYEQYF.

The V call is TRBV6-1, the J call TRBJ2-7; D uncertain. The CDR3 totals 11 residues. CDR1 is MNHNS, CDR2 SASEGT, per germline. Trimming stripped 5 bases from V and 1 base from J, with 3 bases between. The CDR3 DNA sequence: TGTGCCAGCAGTCGTTCCTACGAGCAGTACTTC. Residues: CASSRSYEQYF.

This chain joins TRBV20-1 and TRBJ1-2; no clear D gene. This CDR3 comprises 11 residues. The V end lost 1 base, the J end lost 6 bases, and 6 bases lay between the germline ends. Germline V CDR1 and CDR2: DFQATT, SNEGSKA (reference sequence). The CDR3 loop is CSARGIDGYTF. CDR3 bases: TGCAGTGCTAGAGGTATTGATGGCTACACCTTC.

The CDR3 coding sequence is TGTGCCAGCAGCCTTTTGATAATCACTGAAGCTTTCTTT. As protein: CASSLLIITEAFF. The rearrangement joins TRBV2 to TRBJ1-1, with unresolved D. The germline V gene encodes CDR1 SNHLY and CDR2 FYNNEI. The CDR3 loop spans 13 amino acids. V lost 6 bases and J 4 bases, leaving 12 bases between the germline ends. The complete variable domain, with remaining parts taken from reference TRBV2 and TRBJ1-1, reads EPEVTQTPSHQVTQMGQEVILRCVPISNHLYFYWYRQILGQKVEFLVSFYNNEISEKSEIFDDQFSVERPDGSNFTLKIRSTKLEDSAMYFCASSLLIITEAFFGQGTRLTVV.

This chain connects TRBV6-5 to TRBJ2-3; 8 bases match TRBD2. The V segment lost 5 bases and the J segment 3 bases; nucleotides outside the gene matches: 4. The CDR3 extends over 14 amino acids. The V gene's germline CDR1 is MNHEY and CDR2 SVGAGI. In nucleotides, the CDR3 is TGTGCCAGCAGTCAGCGGGGGCCGACAGATACGCAGTATTTT. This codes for CASSQRGPTDTQYF.

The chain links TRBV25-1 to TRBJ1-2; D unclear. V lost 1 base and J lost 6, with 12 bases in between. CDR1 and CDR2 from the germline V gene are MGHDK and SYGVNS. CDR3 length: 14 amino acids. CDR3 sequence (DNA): TGTGCCAGCAGTGAATCGGGTAGTCCCGATGGCTACACCTTC. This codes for CASSESGSPDGYTF.

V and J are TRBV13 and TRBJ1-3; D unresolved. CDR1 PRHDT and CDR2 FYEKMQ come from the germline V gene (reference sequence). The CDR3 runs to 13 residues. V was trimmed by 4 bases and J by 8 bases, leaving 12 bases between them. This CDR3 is CASSYQGRDTIYF. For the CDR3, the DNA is TGTGCCAGCAGCTACCAAGGACGCGACACCATATATTTT. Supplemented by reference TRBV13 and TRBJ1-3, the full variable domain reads AAGVIQSPRHLIKEKRETATLKCYPIPRHDTVYWYQQGPGQDPQFLISFYEKMQSDKGSIPDRFSAQQFSDYHSELNMSSLELGDSALYFCASSYQGRDTIYFGEGSWLTVV.

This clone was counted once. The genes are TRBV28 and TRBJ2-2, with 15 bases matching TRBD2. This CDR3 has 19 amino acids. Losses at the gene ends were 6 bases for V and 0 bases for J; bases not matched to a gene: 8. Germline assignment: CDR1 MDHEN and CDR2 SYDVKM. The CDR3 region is CASRTPGLAGGPNTGELFF. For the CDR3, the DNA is TGTGCCAGCAGAACCCCGGGACTAGCGGGGGGTCCGAACACCGGGGAGCTGTTTTTT.

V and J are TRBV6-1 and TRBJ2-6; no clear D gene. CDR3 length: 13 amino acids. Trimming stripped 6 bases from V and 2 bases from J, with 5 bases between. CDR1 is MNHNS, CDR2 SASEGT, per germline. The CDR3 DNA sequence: TGTGCCAGCAGGGAGCCTGGGGCCAACGTCCTGACTTTC. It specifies CASREPGANVLTF.

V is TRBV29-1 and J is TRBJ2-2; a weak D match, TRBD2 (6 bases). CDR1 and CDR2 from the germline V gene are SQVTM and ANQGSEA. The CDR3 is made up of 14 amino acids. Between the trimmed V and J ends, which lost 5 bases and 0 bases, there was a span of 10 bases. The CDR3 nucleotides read TGCAGCGTTCGGAGGGAAGCGAACACCGGGGAGCTGTTTTTT. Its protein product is CSVRREANTGELFF.

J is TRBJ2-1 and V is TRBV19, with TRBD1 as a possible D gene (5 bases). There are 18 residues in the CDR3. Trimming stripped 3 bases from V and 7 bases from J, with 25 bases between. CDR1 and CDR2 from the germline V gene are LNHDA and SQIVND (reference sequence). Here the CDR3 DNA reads TGTGCCAGTAGTATGGGGCCTCCCCCCTCAATGTTACGGAATGAGCAGTTCTTC. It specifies CASSMGPPPSMLRNEQFF.

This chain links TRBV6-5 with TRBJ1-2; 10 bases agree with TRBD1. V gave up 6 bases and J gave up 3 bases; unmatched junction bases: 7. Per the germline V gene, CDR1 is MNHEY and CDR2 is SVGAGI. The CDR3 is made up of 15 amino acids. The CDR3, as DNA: TGTGCCAGCAGGAAGACAGGGGGCTTAGACTATGGCTACACCTTC. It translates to CASRKTGGLDYGYTF.

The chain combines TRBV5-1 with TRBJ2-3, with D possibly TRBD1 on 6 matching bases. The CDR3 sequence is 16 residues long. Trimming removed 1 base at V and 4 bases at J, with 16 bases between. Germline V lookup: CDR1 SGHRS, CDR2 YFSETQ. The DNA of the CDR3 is TGCGCCAGCAGCTTGTCTCCACAGGGCATTTCAGATACGCAGTATTTT. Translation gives CASSLSPQGISDTQYF.

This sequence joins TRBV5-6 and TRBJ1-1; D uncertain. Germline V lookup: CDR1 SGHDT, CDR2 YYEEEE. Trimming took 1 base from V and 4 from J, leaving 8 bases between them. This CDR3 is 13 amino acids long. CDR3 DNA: TGTGCCAGCAGCTTGTACGTCCCCACTGAAGCTTTCTTT. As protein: CASSLYVPTEAFF.

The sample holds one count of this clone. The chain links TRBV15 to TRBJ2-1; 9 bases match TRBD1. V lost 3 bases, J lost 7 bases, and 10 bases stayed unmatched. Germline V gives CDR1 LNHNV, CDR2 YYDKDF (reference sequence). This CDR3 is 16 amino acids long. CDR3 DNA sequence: TGTGCCACCAGCAGGACCCCGGGACAGGGACTAAATGAGCAGTTCTTC. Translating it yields CATSRTPGQGLNEQFF.

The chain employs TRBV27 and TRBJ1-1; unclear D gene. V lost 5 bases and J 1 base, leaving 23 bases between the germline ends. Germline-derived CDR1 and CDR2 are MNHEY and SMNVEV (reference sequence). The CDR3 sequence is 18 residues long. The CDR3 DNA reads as TGTGCCAGCAGTCGCCCAAGCCGAGGGCCCGGACGGAACACTGAAGCTTTCTTT. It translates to CASSRPSRGPGRNTEAFF.

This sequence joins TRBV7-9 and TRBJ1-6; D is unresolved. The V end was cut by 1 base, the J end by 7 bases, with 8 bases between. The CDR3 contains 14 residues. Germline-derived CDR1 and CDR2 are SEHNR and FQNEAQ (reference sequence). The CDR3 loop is CASSLGQLNSPLHF. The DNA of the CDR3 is TGTGCCAGCAGCTTAGGGCAGCTCAATTCACCCCTCCACTTT.

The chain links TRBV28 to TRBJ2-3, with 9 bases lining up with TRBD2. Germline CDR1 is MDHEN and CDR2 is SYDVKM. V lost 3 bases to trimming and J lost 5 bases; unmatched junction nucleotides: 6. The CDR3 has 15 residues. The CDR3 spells CASSLGRGGIDTQYF. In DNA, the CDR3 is TGTGCCAGCAGTTTGGGGCGGGGGGGCATAGATACGCAGTATTTT. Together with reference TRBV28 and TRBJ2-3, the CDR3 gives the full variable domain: DVKVTQSSRYLVKRTGEKVFLECVQDMDHENMFWYRQDPGLGLRLIYFSYDVKMKEKGDIPEGYSVSREKKERFSLILESASTNQTSMYLCASSLGRGGIDTQYFGPGTRLTVL.

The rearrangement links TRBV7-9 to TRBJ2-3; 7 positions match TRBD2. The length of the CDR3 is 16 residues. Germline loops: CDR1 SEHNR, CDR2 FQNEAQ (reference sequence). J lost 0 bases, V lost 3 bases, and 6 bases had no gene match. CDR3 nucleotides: TGTGCCAGCAGCTTGGCTAGCGGAACTAGCACAGATACGCAGTATTTT. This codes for CASSLASGTSTDTQYF.

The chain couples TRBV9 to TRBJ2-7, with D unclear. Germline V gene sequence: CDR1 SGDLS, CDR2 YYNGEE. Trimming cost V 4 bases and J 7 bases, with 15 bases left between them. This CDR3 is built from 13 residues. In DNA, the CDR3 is TGTGCCAGCAGCCCGGTTCCCACAAGTGAGCAGTACTTC. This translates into CASSPVPTSEQYF.